These 31 T cell receptor beta chains were sequenced from one sample in a study of cytomegalovirus exposure and HLA in healthy donors. The PCR had 60 Vbeta and 13 Jbeta primers. Repertoires were generated with immunoSEQ multiplex PCR, while TCRdb's copy carries only in-frame clones and drops some. The sample includes around 150,000 clones, almost 80% seen only once; the top ten take approximately 0.89%. Sequencing used PBMCs. These receptors all come from a woman aged 50 to 60 in good health and CMV-seropositive.

This clone was detected a few times. V is TRBV6-4 and J is TRBJ2-1; 8 bases fit TRBD1. Germline V lookup: CDR1 MRHNA, CDR2 SNTAGT. CDR3 length equals 15 residues. The V gene end was trimmed by 6 bases and the J gene end by 6 bases; junction bases not matched to a gene: 10. The CDR3 loop reads CASSLTGDGGNEQFF. The CDR3 DNA is TGTGCCAGCAGCCTGACAGGGGATGGGGGCAATGAGCAGTTCTTC.

The rearrangement links TRBV15 to TRBJ2-5; TRBD1 agrees at 8 bases. Germline V gene sequence: CDR1 LNHNV, CDR2 YYDKDF (reference sequence). The junction had 4 bases not matched to a gene; V was cut back by 9 bases and J by 4 bases. This CDR3 is built from 12 residues. The CDR3 sequence: CATTGQGETQYF. The CDR3 nucleotides read TGTGCCACTACCGGACAGGGAGAGACCCAGTACTTC.

The DNA of the CDR3 is TGTGCCAGCAGAAAGACAGGGACAGATACGCAGTATTTT. It is translated as CASRKTGTDTQYF. V is TRBV6-5 and J is TRBJ2-3; 7 nucleotides match TRBD1. With V trimmed by 6 bases and J by 3 bases, 3 bases remained unmatched. Germline assignment: CDR1 MNHEY and CDR2 SVGAGI. The CDR3 covers 13 residues.

This chain joins TRBV7-9 and TRBJ2-3; 11 nucleotides align to TRBD2. V lost 5 bases, J lost 1 base, and 2 bases stayed unmatched. From germline, CDR1 is SEHNR and CDR2 FQNEAQ (reference sequence). The CDR3 is 15 residues long. The CDR3 DNA follows: TGTGCCAGCAGCAAACTAGCGGGAGGCACAGATACGCAGTATTTT. Amino acids: CASSKLAGGTDTQYF.

The CDR3 reads CSALAGVEQYF. The CDR3 DNA is TGCAGTGCTCTAGCGGGAGTCGAGCAGTACTTC. The chain uses TRBV20-1 and TRBJ2-7, with 10 positions matching TRBD2. Germline loops: CDR1 DFQATT, CDR2 SNEGSKA (reference sequence). This CDR3 spans 11 amino acids. After removal of 5 bases from V and 6 bases from J, the junction contained 1 base not matched to a gene.

The chain carries TRBV7-6 and TRBJ1-6, with 9 bases identical to TRBD1. The CDR3 sequence is 17 residues long. Germline values: CDR1 SGHVS, CDR2 FNYEAQ. Trimming removed 5 bases from V and 6 bases from J; junction bases left unmatched: 11. The CDR3 coding sequence is TGTGCCAGCAGCCCAATGTCCGGGACAGGGACTAATTCACCCCTCCACTTT. Its translation is CASSPMSGTGTNSPLHF.

This sequence joins TRBV7-2 and TRBJ1-5; a possible D gene is TRBD1 (5 bases). This CDR3 comprises 12 residues. V lost 2 bases to trimming and J lost 9 bases, with 8 bases between them. The germline V gene has CDR1 SGHTA and CDR2 FQGNSA. This chain's CDR3 is CASSLQGGPQHF. The CDR3 DNA sequence: TGTGCCAGCAGCTTACAGGGCGGGCCCCAGCATTTT. The full variable domain, completed using reference TRBV7-2 and TRBJ1-5, is GAGVSQSPSNKVTEKGKDVELRCDPISGHTALYWYRQSLGQGLEFLIYFQGNSAPDKSGLPSDRFSAERTGGSVSTLTIQRTQQEDSAVYLCASSLQGGPQHFGDGTRLSIL.

This chain uses TRBV5-4 with TRBJ1-6; no clear D. The CDR3 contains 15 residues. The V gene's germline CDR1 is SGHNT and CDR2 YYREEE (reference sequence). Trimming removed 0 bases at V and 4 bases at J, with 8 bases between. This CDR3 is CASSLAGSYNSPLHF. The CDR3 nucleotides read TGTGCCAGCAGCTTGGCGGGTTCGTATAATTCACCCCTCCACTTT.

In DNA form, the CDR3 reads TGCAGCGTTCAGACAGCTAACTATGGCTACACCTTC. Protein sequence: CSVQTANYGYTF. The genes are TRBV29-1 and TRBJ1-2; possibly TRBD1 for D (5 bases). CDR1 is SQVTM, CDR2 ANQGSEA, per germline. The CDR3 runs 12 residues. The V end lost 5 bases, the J end lost 0 bases, and 7 bases lay between the germline ends.

The chain uses TRBV4-1 and TRBJ2-1; 8 nucleotides line up with TRBD2. Germline assignment: CDR1 MGHRA and CDR2 YSYEKL. Trimming removed 0 bases from V and 12 bases from J; junction bases left unmatched: 13. The CDR3 has 16 residues. The CDR3 is CASSQEGTSGPRGQFF. The CDR3 DNA sequence: TGCGCCAGCAGCCAAGAAGGCACTAGCGGCCCCCGAGGGCAGTTCTTC.

The rearrangement links TRBV30 to TRBJ1-3; unclear D gene. Germline V CDR1 and CDR2: GTSNPN, SVGIG (reference sequence). V lost 2 bases, J lost 0 bases, and 11 bases lay in between. This CDR3 is 15 amino acids long. The CDR3 bases are TGTGCCTGGAGTCGACCGGGGAACTCTGGAAACACCATATATTTT. It specifies CAWSRPGNSGNTIYF.

The rearrangement joins TRBV10-3 to TRBJ2-1, with 8 bases matching TRBD2. CDR3 size: 15 residues. V lost 6 bases and J lost 5; bases outside the gene matches: 9. Per germline, CDR1 ENHRY and CDR2 SYGVKD. For the CDR3, the DNA is TGTGCCATCAGAGAGGGACTAGAGTCAAACAATGAGCAGTTCTTC. Its protein product is CAIREGLESNNEQFF.

The chain is built from TRBV5-6 and TRBJ1-6, with 9 positions matching TRBD1. The CDR3 extends over 16 amino acids. V shed 4 bases and J 8 bases; nucleotides not matched to a gene: 10. The V gene's germline CDR1 is SGHDT and CDR2 YYEEEE. The CDR3 nucleotides are TGTGCCAGCAGCCGGGCAACAGGGGGCTTATATTCACCCCTCCACTTT. It is translated as CASSRATGGLYSPLHF.

The chain uses TRBV7-9 and TRBJ1-1; D uncertain. Germline CDR1 is SEHNR and CDR2 is FQNEAQ (reference sequence). With 7 bases removed from V and 5 bases from J, the gap between germline ends came to 11 bases. CDR3 length: 12 residues. The CDR3 loop reads CASTWGVTEAFF. The CDR3 DNA sequence: TGTGCCAGCACCTGGGGAGTAACTGAAGCTTTCTTT.

The chain carries TRBV28 and TRBJ2-5, with 9 positions matching TRBD2. Germline-derived CDR1 and CDR2 are MDHEN and SYDVKM. Trimming cost V 3 bases and J 2 bases; bases outside gene matches: 4. This CDR3 has 15 residues. DNA for the CDR3: TGTGCCAGCAGTTTCCTAGCGGGATTACAAGAGACCCAGTACTTC. Protein: CASSFLAGLQETQYF.

The genes are TRBV6-5 and TRBJ1-2; the D is unclear. This CDR3 contains 12 residues. Looked up from germline, CDR1 is MNHEY and CDR2 is SVGAGI. Trimming pared 5 bases from V and 9 bases from J, leaving 13 bases between. CDR3 nucleotide sequence: TGTGCCAGCAGTACCGGGATGAGAAGCTACACCTTC. It yields the protein CASSTGMRSYTF.

The genes are TRBV5-1 and TRBJ2-7; a possible D gene is TRBD2 (6 bases). V was clipped by 0 bases and J by 0 bases, with 10 bases between them. Per the germline V gene, CDR1 is SGHRS and CDR2 is YFSETQ. CDR3 length equals 15 residues. In DNA, the CDR3 is TGCGCCAGCAGCTTGGAGGGACTTAGCTCCTACGAGCAGTACTTC. Translating it yields CASSLEGLSSYEQYF. The full variable domain, its missing parts supplied by reference TRBV5-1 and TRBJ2-7, is KAGVTQTPRYLIKTRGQQVTLSCSPISGHRSVSWYQQTPGQGLQFLFEYFSETQRNKGNFPGRFSGRQFSNSRSEMNVSTLELGDSALYLCASSLEGLSSYEQYFGPGTRLTVT.

The chain carries TRBV7-2 and TRBJ2-3, with D possibly matching TRBD1 (5 bases). CDR3 length: 16 residues. V was pared by 5 bases and J by 0 bases, with 15 bases between. Germline V gene lookup returns CDR1 SGHTA and CDR2 FQGNSA. This chain's CDR3 is CASSPRLGPSTDTQYF. CDR3 in DNA: TGTGCCAGCAGCCCAAGGCTGGGGCCTAGCACAGATACGCAGTATTTT. The full variable domain, its missing parts supplied by reference TRBV7-2 and TRBJ2-3, is GAGVSQSPSNKVTEKGKDVELRCDPISGHTALYWYRQSLGQGLEFLIYFQGNSAPDKSGLPSDRFSAERTGGSVSTLTIQRTQQEDSAVYLCASSPRLGPSTDTQYFGPGTRLTVL.

The chain joins TRBV5-3 to TRBJ1-3, with 12 nucleotides matching TRBD1. TRBV5-3 is treated as an ORF (open reading frame) with a function not yet certain. The CDR3 totals 18 residues. J was trimmed by 1 base and V by 5 bases; bases with no gene match: 10. CDR3 sequence: CARRLGTGGFQSGNTIYF. CDR3 DNA sequence: TGTGCCAGAAGACTCGGGACAGGGGGCTTTCAGTCTGGAAACACCATATATTTT.

The gene calls are TRBV7-9 and TRBJ1-4; perhaps TRBD1 as D (5 bases). Trimming removed 5 bases at V and 3 bases at J, with 10 bases between. Germline V gene lookup returns CDR1 SEHNR and CDR2 FQNEAQ (reference sequence). The CDR3 spans 14 residues. The CDR3 protein is CASSQGSSNEKLFF. The CDR3 nucleotides read TGTGCCAGCAGCCAGGGAAGTTCTAATGAAAAACTGTTTTTT.

The chain is built from TRBV28 and TRBJ2-6; the D is unclear. V was pared by 2 bases and J by 0 bases, with 8 bases between. This CDR3 comprises 16 residues. Germline loops: CDR1 MDHEN, CDR2 SYDVKM. CDR3 in DNA: TGTGCCAGCAGTTTAATCGGTGACTCTGGGGCCAACGTCCTGACTTTC. It encodes CASSLIGDSGANVLTF.

The chain recombines TRBV28 with TRBJ2-5; D is perhaps TRBD2 (6 bases). Germline values: CDR1 MDHEN, CDR2 SYDVKM. The CDR3 runs to 14 residues. V dropped 2 bases and J dropped 5 bases, with 12 bases sitting between them. The DNA for the CDR3 is TGTGCCAGCAGTTTAGGAGGGTTTCGGGAGACCCAGTACTTC. This encodes CASSLGGFRETQYF.

This chain uses TRBV9 with TRBJ1-2, with TRBD1 matching over 9 bases. Germline loops: CDR1 SGDLS, CDR2 YYNGEE. This CDR3 has 16 amino acids. V trimming: 3 bases; J trimming: 6 bases; junction bases outside the gene matches: 12. CDR3 protein: CASSAELGQGYDGYTF. The DNA of the CDR3 is TGTGCCAGCAGCGCAGAACTGGGACAGGGTTACGATGGCTACACCTTC.

The chain uses TRBV10-3 and TRBJ2-3, with a possible D match to TRBD2 (6 bases). Germline V gene data show CDR1 as ENHRY and CDR2 as SYGVKD. The CDR3 has 13 residues. Trimming cost V 5 bases and J 2 bases, with 8 bases left between them. The CDR3 loop is CAISRDSTDTQYF. In nucleotides, the CDR3 is TGTGCCATCAGTCGGGACTCCACAGATACGCAGTATTTT.

The chain is built from TRBV10-3 and TRBJ1-4; the D is unclear. The V and J ends lost 2 bases and 10 bases respectively, with 8 bases between them. CDR1 ENHRY and CDR2 SYGVKD come from the germline V gene. CDR3 length: 12 residues. The CDR3 DNA is TGTGCCATCAGTGAGGATCGAGGAAAACTGTTTTTT. This translates into CAISEDRGKLFF.

V gene TRBV28 combines with J gene TRBJ2-4, with a weak D call TRBD2 (5 bases). The CDR3 extends over 15 amino acids. Germline CDR1 MDHEN, CDR2 SYDVKM. V was shortened by 6 bases and J by 0 bases, with 12 bases between the two germline ends. CDR3 coding DNA: TGTGCCAGCAGCCACCGACGGGGAGCCAAAAACATTCAGTACTTC. Translated: CASSHRRGAKNIQYF.

CDR3 loop: CASSLGMTGGNSPLHF. DNA for the CDR3: TGTGCCAGCAGCTTGGGGATGACAGGGGGTAATTCACCCCTCCACTTT. The genes are TRBV5-6 and TRBJ1-6, with 9 nucleotides matching TRBD1. The length of the CDR3 is 16 residues. Germline trimming cut 0 bases from V and 6 bases from J; bases unmatched to any gene: 4. Germline V gene data show CDR1 as SGHDT and CDR2 as YYEEEE.

V gene TRBV13 combines with J gene TRBJ2-1, with D tentatively TRBD2 (6 bases). Between the trimmed V and J ends, which lost 3 bases and 6 bases, there was a span of 12 bases. The germline V gene encodes CDR1 PRHDT and CDR2 FYEKMQ (reference sequence). The CDR3 loop spans 14 amino acids. CDR3 sequence (DNA): TGTGCCAGCAGCTTTGGGACTCTTCGCAATGAGCAGTTCTTC. Its protein product is CASSFGTLRNEQFF. The full variable domain, its missing parts supplied by reference TRBV13 and TRBJ2-1, is AAGVIQSPRHLIKEKRETATLKCYPIPRHDTVYWYQQGPGQDPQFLISFYEKMQSDKGSIPDRFSAQQFSDYHSELNMSSLELGDSALYFCASSFGTLRNEQFFGPGTRLTVL.

This chain links TRBV18 with TRBJ2-7; D perhaps matches TRBD2 (5 bases). This CDR3 contains 14 residues. CDR1 KGHSH and CDR2 LQKENI come from the germline V gene. Trimming removed 3 bases at V and 2 bases at J, with 11 bases between. This CDR3 is CASSPVLRAYEQYF. CDR3 nucleotides: TGTGCCAGCTCACCGGTTCTGCGGGCCTACGAGCAGTACTTC. The whole variable domain, remainder taken from reference TRBV18 and TRBJ2-7, is NAGVMQNPRHLVRRRGQEARLRCSPMKGHSHVYWYRQLPEEGLKFMVYLQKENIIDESGMPKERFSAEFPKEGPSILRIQQVVRGDSAAYFCASSPVLRAYEQYFGPGTRLTVT.

The genes are TRBV6-5 and TRBJ1-2, with TRBD1 matching 8 bases. CDR1 MNHEY and CDR2 SVGAGI come from the germline V gene. Unmatched junction bases numbered 8, after V lost 4 bases and J lost 4 bases. CDR3 length: 15 amino acids. CDR3 nucleotides: TGTGCCAGCAGTTCCACATCGACAGGGGCCTATGGCTACACCTTC. This sequence encodes CASSSTSTGAYGYTF.

In DNA, the CDR3 is TGTGCCAGCAGCTGGACAGGAAACTCTGGAAACACCATATATTTT. Translated, it gives CASSWTGNSGNTIYF. This chain uses TRBV5-5 with TRBJ1-3; TRBD1 matches at 7 bases. Germline V CDR1 and CDR2: SGHKS, YYEKEE (reference sequence). The CDR3 contains 15 residues. J lost 0 bases, V lost 3 bases, and 3 bases had no gene match.